The TCR beta chain described here comes from a study of CD8+ T cells in alopecia areata. This CDR3 has 12 residues. Germline CDR1 reads GTSNPN; CDR2 reads SVGIG (reference sequence). Between the trimmed V and J ends, which lost 4 bases and 8 bases, there was a span of 11 bases. This sample's treatment: oral pan-JAK inhibitor, 5-10 mg twice daily. It was cDNA, reverse transcribed from extracted RNA, that served as the sequencing template. Generated by immunoSEQ multiplex PCR, the TCRdb table keeps only in-frame clones and is missing some. The sample has some 200,000 clones, over 40% seen once; the top ten hold around 2.8%.

This chain joins TRBV30 and TRBJ1-4; no clear D gene. The TCR sequence derives from a human donor with alopecia areata. Material: CD4+ T cells sorted from blood, obtained around week 37, from a patient treated with tofacitinib. CDR3 loop: CAWTLGGEKLFF. In DNA, the CDR3 is TGTGCCTGGACATTGGGTGGAGAAAAACTGTTTTTT.